The source of this T cell receptor beta chain is a study of breast tumors, draining lymph nodes, adjacent tissues. In the case of this clonotype: Antigen: not known. Mismatch with germline at one junction end may stem from a read error.

Each CDR3 protein is one row after TCRdb ran MiXCR on the multiplex PCR reads. This sample carries 150,000 to 200,000 distinct CDR3 sequences, about 33% of them seen once, and the ten largest clones take about 4%. Breast cancer patients provided tissue from their axillary draining lymph nodes. The CDR3 is 16 residues long. Germline V CDR1 and CDR2: LGHDT, YNNKEL (reference sequence). Study-level points and caveats: Tumor repertoires ranked between lymph nodes and nontumor tissue in diversity, with V and J gene preferences. That most tumor T cells come from lymph nodes remained unproven.

Sequencing used axillary lymph node tissue. This receptor was identified in a female donor with breast cancer. Some clones in this sample may be carry-over from other donors' samples. The rearrangement links TRBV3-1 to TRBJ2-1; 11 bases match TRBD2. Here the CDR3 reads CPSSQDRLAGGSEQFF. DNA of the CDR3: TGTCCCAGCAGCCAAGATCGGCTAGCGGGAGGCTCTGAGCAGTTCTTC.